Presented here are 4 T cell receptor beta chains from one specimen sequenced in a study of lymphopenia after photon versus proton radiotherapy. The protocol was immunoSEQ multiplex PCR, while the TCRdb copy is restricted to in-frame clones and leaves out a portion. Among approximately 29,000 clones, 75% to 90% were seen once, and the ten largest hold roughly 15%. The sequences come from peripheral blood, collected from a patient treated with proton-based radiotherapy. These receptors all stem from a woman between 70 and 85 years old with pancreatic cancer.

This sequence joins TRBV19 and TRBJ2-5; D may match TRBD1 or TRBD2 (6 bases each). Deletions cut 6 bases from V and 3 bases from J, with 23 bases between. Germline assignment: CDR1 LNHDA and CDR2 SQIVND (reference sequence). The CDR3 length is 17 residues. The DNA of the CDR3 is TGTGCCAGTAGAAAGCACGGGGGCTGGGGTGGCGAAGAGACCCAGTACTTC. Protein sequence: CASRKHGGWGGEETQYF. Supplemented by reference TRBV19 and TRBJ2-5, the full variable domain reads DGGITQSPKYLFRKEGQNVTLSCEQNLNHDAMYWYRQDPGQGLRLIYYSQIVNDFQKGDIAEGYSVSREKKESFPLTVTSAQKNPTAFYLCASRKHGGWGGEETQYFGPGTRLLVL.

J is TRBJ1-2 and V is TRBV27, with 9 positions matching TRBD1. Trimming removed 7 bases from V and 7 bases from J; junction bases left unmatched: 10. The germline V gene has CDR1 MNHEY and CDR2 SMNVEV (reference sequence). The CDR3 loop spans 14 amino acids. CDR3 region: CASTRPGQGFGYTF. The DNA for the CDR3 is TGTGCCAGCACCCGACCGGGACAGGGATTTGGCTACACCTTC.

This rearrangement joins TRBV7-2 to TRBJ1-1, with TRBD1 as a possible D gene (5 bases). With 4 bases removed from V and 1 base from J, the gap between germline ends came to 13 bases. CDR1 SGHTA and CDR2 FQGNSA come from the germline V gene. The CDR3 consists of 15 residues. The CDR3 DNA sequence: TGTGCCAGCAGCTCCCCTCCGGGACGGAACACTGAAGCTTTCTTT. Its translation is CASSSPPGRNTEAFF.

The rearrangement joins TRBV15 to TRBJ2-1, with 7 positions matching TRBD2. With V trimmed by 0 bases and J by 10 bases, 3 bases remained unmatched. Germline CDR1 LNHNV, CDR2 YYDKDF (reference sequence). CDR3 length equals 13 residues. This chain's CDR3 is CATSRDGAGEQFF. CDR3 bases: TGTGCCACCAGCAGAGATGGAGCGGGAGAGCAGTTCTTC.